Described below is a single T cell receptor beta chain sequence and its context. Its antigen is as yet unknown. This CDR3 has 12 residues. V was pared by 8 bases and J by 0 bases, with 7 bases between. This sample was taken from a study of T cell repertoires in cytomegalovirus infection. Study-level background: It was recently identified HLA-C-restricted and well-studied HLA-B-restricted CMV epitopes that the study used. Whole-study results and caveats: HLA-C-restricted CMV clonotypes gave the most frequent clonotype in two of eight donors.

TCRdb re-called the reads through MiXCR, storing one row per CDR3 protein. The table includes about half a million distinct CDR3 sequences, 25% to 35% detected once. The clonotype comes from a human donor in good health (CMV status not recorded). Some clones in this sample may be carry-over from other donors' samples. V usage is TRBV12-3 or TRBV12-4 and J usage is TRBJ1-1; possible D gene TRBD1, 5 bases. Sequencing was performed on cultured PBMCs, taken from culture after CMV antigen stimulation. The CDR3 loop reads CASGGMNTEAFF. CDR3 sequence (DNA): TGTGCCAGCGGGGGAATGAACACTGAAGCTTTCTTT.